This entry lists 14 T cell receptor beta chains sequenced from one sample in a study of blood T cells in healthy people across ages. A second PCR, run for roughly 7 to 12 cycles, used a sample-barcoded 5' primer plus a J-beta primer mix. MiXCR, applied by TCRdb to the 5' RACE reads, yields one record per CDR3 protein. The sample includes over 1,500,000 distinct CDR3 sequences, about 39% of them seen just once. Sequenced: blood. The receptors stem from a human donor in good health.

This chain links TRBV4-1 with TRBJ1-5, with D maybe TRBD1 (5 bases). CDR3 length: 15 amino acids. The V end was cut by 6 bases, the J end by 4 bases, with 16 bases between. From germline, CDR1 is MGHRA and CDR2 YSYEKL. CDR3 loop: CASSQMGLANQPQHF. The CDR3 DNA follows: TGCGCCAGCAGTCAAATGGGACTGGCAAATCAGCCCCAGCATTTT.

This CDR3 is CASSWFFTGTEAFF. The CDR3 DNA follows: TGTGCCAGCAGTTGGTTCTTCACGGGGACTGAAGCTTTCTTT. This chain connects TRBV12-3 or TRBV12-4 to TRBJ1-1; D not certain. The CDR3 sequence is 14 residues long. The germline V and J ends were trimmed by 4 bases and 5 bases, with 14 bases remaining between them.

The chain recombines TRBV7-9 with TRBJ1-2; possible D gene TRBD1, 6 bases. V lost 5 bases and J 2 bases, leaving 12 bases between the germline ends. CDR3 size: 14 residues. In germline, CDR1 is SEHNR, CDR2 FQNEAQ (reference sequence). For the CDR3, the DNA is TGTGCCAGCAGCATACAGGGCCCGAACTATGGCTACACCTTC. Amino acid sequence: CASSIQGPNYGYTF.

The V call is TRBV7-9, the J call TRBJ1-6; D not certain. The CDR3 totals 15 residues. V lost 4 bases and J lost 3, with 10 bases in between. Germline CDR1 SEHNR, CDR2 FQNEAQ (reference sequence). The CDR3 DNA follows: TGTGCCAGCAGCTCCACCCGGAGCTATAATTCACCCCTCCACTTT. Amino acid sequence: CASSSTRSYNSPLHF.

V and J are TRBV20-1 and TRBJ1-3; possibly TRBD1 for D (6 bases). V lost 3 bases to trimming and J lost 1 base, with 13 bases between them. Looked up from germline, CDR1 is DFQATT and CDR2 is SNEGSKA (reference sequence). The CDR3 sequence is 15 residues long. CDR3 loop: CSASAGARSGNTIYF. DNA for the CDR3: TGCAGTGCTAGTGCGGGGGCGCGGTCTGGAAACACCATATATTTT.

This clonotype has only a few counts. In DNA form, the CDR3 reads TGTGCCAGCGATGAGTCGGCCAGTTCTTACTATGGCTACACCTTC. This gives the protein CASDESASSYYGYTF. This chain joins TRBV5-6 and TRBJ1-2; no clear D. Trimming removed 7 bases from V and 3 bases from J, with 19 bases in between. The CDR3 is 15 amino acids. Germline V gene sequence: CDR1 SGHDT, CDR2 YYEEEE.

Remarks on this clonotype: The germline gene is not matched at one end of the junction; a read error may be the cause. The J gene is TRBJ2-5, the V gene TRBV7-8, with D perhaps matching TRBD2 (5 bases). Germline V gives CDR1 SGHVS, CDR2 FQNEAQ. The CDR3 contains 14 residues. The chain's CDR3 is CAGSLRNSFWEQYF. As DNA, the CDR3 is TGTGCCGGCAGCTTGCGCAACTCGTTCTGGGAGCAGTACTTC.

As concerns this clonotype: One end of the junction varies from germline; a read error may be responsible. The chain employs TRBV4-3 and TRBJ1-1; D is ambiguous. Germline-derived CDR1 and CDR2 are LGHNA and YSLEER. The CDR3 covers 14 residues. In DNA form, the CDR3 reads TGCACCAGCAGTCAAATCTATGGGGACACTGAAGCTTTCTTT. Amino acid sequence: CTSSQIYGDTEAFF.

A note on this clonotype: The conserved final phenylalanine or tryptophan is absent from the CDR3, which likely points to a read error. This chain links TRBV20-1 with TRBJ1-2; D unresolved. CDR1 and CDR2 (germline): DFQATT, SNEGSKA (reference sequence). Trimming removed 4 bases from V and 5 bases from J, with 17 bases in between. The CDR3 runs 14 residues. CDR3 sequence reads: CSANEEKPPYGYTI. In nucleotides, the CDR3 is TGCAGTGCTAACGAGGAAAAACCCCCATATGGCTACACCATC.

This clonotype has just a few counts. This chain joins TRBV7-2 and TRBJ2-4; D is unresolved. The V gene's germline CDR1 is SGHTA and CDR2 FQGNSA. The CDR3 contains 17 residues. V lost 3 bases and J 5 bases, leaving 20 bases between the germline ends. Here the CDR3 reads CASSFLSGPGRENIQYF. The DNA for the CDR3 is TGTGCCAGCAGCTTCCTCTCTGGTCCGGGCAGAGAAAACATTCAGTACTTC.

The CDR3 reads CASRSQAHYGYTF. The CDR3 DNA is TGTGCCAGCAGGAGCCAGGCTCACTATGGCTACACCTTC. The chain couples TRBV6-5 to TRBJ1-2, with no clear D. Germline lookup yields CDR1 MNHEY and CDR2 SVGAGI. The CDR3 has 13 residues. The ends were cut back, 6 bases at V and 3 bases at J, with 11 bases in the middle.

The chain couples TRBV6-6 to TRBJ1-4; the D gene is possibly TRBD1 (5 bases). The CDR3 loop spans 15 amino acids. Trimming left V 0 bases short and J 6 bases short, with 11 bases between. Germline-derived CDR1 and CDR2 are MNHNY and SVGAGI (reference sequence). This CDR3 is CASSYSQGRDEKLFF. In DNA, the CDR3 is TGTGCCAGCAGTTACTCCCAGGGAAGAGATGAAAAACTGTTTTTT.

The chain is built from TRBV6-2 or TRBV6-3 and TRBJ1-2; the D gene is possibly TRBD1 (5 bases). Trimming took 2 bases from V and 4 from J, leaving 14 bases between them. CDR1 and CDR2 (germline): MNHEY, SVGEGT. The CDR3 runs 15 residues. CDR3 residues: CASSYPRDGIYGYTF. The CDR3 DNA follows: TGTGCCAGCAGTTACCCCCGGGACGGCATCTATGGCTACACCTTC.

This clonotype occurred a few times. The CDR3 here is CASSLGPYFNYGYTF. In nucleotides, the CDR3 is TGCGCCAGCAGCTTGGGCCCTTATTTTAACTATGGCTACACCTTC. This chain uses TRBV5-1 with TRBJ1-2; D unclear. The length of the CDR3 is 15 residues. CDR1 is SGHRS and CDR2 is YFSETQ in the germline V gene. Trimming stripped 0 bases from V and 1 base from J, with 10 bases between.